Below are 13 T cell receptor beta chains sequenced from a single sample in a study of shared clonotypes between healthy human individuals. Naive-designated CD8 cells lacked CD45RO, were positively enriched for CCR7, and omitted terminally differentiated effector memory CD45RA+ cells. The method was immunoSEQ multiplex PCR; TCRdb's version includes in-frame clones alone and lacks a portion of them. This sample has fewer than 1 million clones, with roughly 96% found just once. The material sequenced was naive CD8+ T cells sorted from blood. Receptors originate from a man aged 30-40 years in good health.

This clone has just one count. The rearrangement joins TRBV5-1 to TRBJ2-1, with D tentatively TRBD2 (6 bases). V dropped 5 bases and J dropped 8 bases, with 14 bases sitting between them. The germline V gene encodes CDR1 SGHRS and CDR2 YFSETQ. CDR3 length: 13 amino acids. The CDR3 DNA reads as TGCGCCAGCAGACCGGAGCGGGCGCATGAGCAGTTCTTC. Translated: CASRPERAHEQFF.

The chain recombines TRBV27 with TRBJ2-6; perhaps TRBD1 as D (5 bases). The CDR3 is made up of 22 amino acids. The V gene lost 5 bases and the J gene lost 0 bases, with 29 bases spanning the gap. The germline gives CDR1 MNHEY, CDR2 SMNVEV (reference sequence). Written as DNA, the CDR3 is TGTGCCAGCAGTGTCCTTATGGGGCTTGGGGCAGCTTCTAGCTCTGGGGCCAACGTCCTGACTTTC. Protein: CASSVLMGLGAASSSGANVLTF.

This chain connects TRBV9 to TRBJ2-2, with D uncertain. The V and J ends lost 5 bases and 2 bases respectively, with 7 bases between them. The germline gives CDR1 SGDLS, CDR2 YYNGEE. This CDR3 is 13 amino acids long. CDR3 amino acids: CASRDANTGELFF. DNA for the CDR3: TGTGCCAGCAGAGACGCCAACACCGGGGAGCTGTTTTTT. The variable domain in full, completed from reference TRBV9 and TRBJ2-2, reads DSGVTQTPKHLITATGQRVTLRCSPRSGDLSVYWYQQSLDQGLQFLIQYYNGEERAKGNILERFSAQQFPDLHSELNLSSLELGDSALYFCASRDANTGELFFGEGSRLTVL.

The rearrangement joins TRBV5-1 to TRBJ1-1; the D gene is possibly TRBD1 (5 bases). Trimming stripped 3 bases from V and 4 bases from J, with 16 bases between. Per germline, CDR1 SGHRS and CDR2 YFSETQ. This CDR3 has 15 residues. The CDR3 coding sequence is TGCGCCAGCAGCTCCTCTGGCAGGGCTACCACTGAAGCTTTCTTT. It specifies CASSSSGRATTEAFF. Looking up the rest from reference TRBV5-1 and TRBJ1-1 gives the full variable domain: KAGVTQTPRYLIKTRGQQVTLSCSPISGHRSVSWYQQTPGQGLQFLFEYFSETQRNKGNFPGRFSGRQFSNSRSEMNVSTLELGDSALYLCASSSSGRATTEAFFGQGTRLTVV.

The genes are TRBV5-1 and TRBJ2-7, with 7 bases matching TRBD1. The germline CDR1 and CDR2 sequences are SGHRS and YFSETQ. The trim removed 4 bases at V and 4 bases at J, leaving 11 bases unmatched. The length of the CDR3 is 15 residues. For the CDR3, the DNA is TGCGCCAGCAGCCCAGCGCCGGGACAGAGTTACGAGCAGTACTTC. Its protein product is CASSPAPGQSYEQYF.

In regard to this clone: The junction and the germline gene differ at one end; a read error may be behind it. The chain combines TRBV7-7 with TRBJ2-5, with TRBD2 matching over 9 bases. The CDR3 is 16 amino acids. Germline lookup yields CDR1 SSHAT and CDR2 FNYEAQ (reference sequence). The CDR3 sequence: CASSSRPRGGWETQYF. The CDR3 nucleotides read TGTGCTAGCAGCTCAAGACCGCGGGGGGGCTGGGAGACCCAGTACTTC. Full variable domain (rest looked up from reference TRBV7-7 and TRBJ2-5): GAGVSQSPRYKVTKRGQDVTLRCDPISSHATLYWYQQALGQGPEFLTYFNYEAQPDKSGLPSDRFSAERPEGSISTLTIQRTEQRDSAMYRCASSSRPRGGWETQYFGPGTRLLVL.

The rearrangement joins TRBV10-3 to TRBJ2-1, with 10 nucleotides matching TRBD2. V lost 9 bases, J lost 7 bases, and 12 bases stayed unmatched. CDR3 length: 15 amino acids. CDR1 and CDR2 (germline): ENHRY, SYGVKD. Written as DNA, the CDR3 is TGTGCCATACGACGAGGGACTAGCGCCAAAAATGAGCAGTTCTTC. It yields the protein CAIRRGTSAKNEQFF.

The chain joins TRBV5-4 to TRBJ2-5; D unclear. Trimming stripped 1 base from V and 5 bases from J, with 15 bases between. CDR3 size: 15 residues. In germline, CDR1 is SGHNT, CDR2 YYREEE (reference sequence). In nucleotides, the CDR3 is TGTGCCAGCAGCTTGTCCCAGGAAGGGCCGGAGACCCAGTACTTC. Protein: CASSLSQEGPETQYF. The whole variable domain, remainder taken from reference TRBV5-4 and TRBJ2-5, is ETGVTQSPTHLIKTRGQQVTLRCSSQSGHNTVSWYQQALGQGPQFIFQYYREEENGRGNFPPRFSGLQFPNYSSELNVNALELDDSALYLCASSLSQEGPETQYFGPGTRLLVL.

The sample holds one count of this clone. The chain combines TRBV18 with TRBJ1-1, with 8 bases aligning to TRBD1. Germline values: CDR1 KGHSH, CDR2 LQKENI. The CDR3 has 17 residues. The trim removed 3 bases at V and 4 bases at J, leaving 13 bases unmatched. CDR3 amino acids: CASSPPDRVLGGTEAFF. The CDR3 DNA follows: TGTGCCAGCTCACCGCCGGACAGGGTATTAGGGGGCACTGAAGCTTTCTTT.

The chain uses TRBV25-1 and TRBJ2-3; a possible D gene is TRBD2 (5 bases). Germline V lookup: CDR1 MGHDK, CDR2 SYGVNS. Between the trimmed V and J ends, which lost 6 bases and 4 bases, there was a span of 11 bases. This CDR3 region has 13 residues. The CDR3 DNA reads as TGTGCCAGCAGCGCTGCCGGGGCAGATACGCAGTATTTT. It specifies CASSAAGADTQYF.

This rearrangement joins TRBV7-9 to TRBJ2-1; possible D gene TRBD2, 6 bases. Germline V gene lookup returns CDR1 SEHNR and CDR2 FQNEAQ (reference sequence). V was cut by 4 bases and J by 3 bases, with 10 bases left in between. This CDR3 is 14 amino acids long. CDR3 residues: CASSWEASYNEQFF. Written as DNA, the CDR3 is TGTGCCAGCAGCTGGGAGGCTAGCTACAATGAGCAGTTCTTC.

V gene TRBV5-1 combines with J gene TRBJ2-7; the match to TRBD1 covers 8 bases. V dropped 2 bases and J dropped 3; count of bases not matched to a gene: 1. Germline loops: CDR1 SGHRS, CDR2 YFSETQ. CDR3 size: 13 residues. The CDR3 loop reads CASSFGTGYEQYF. The CDR3 DNA sequence: TGCGCCAGCAGCTTCGGGACAGGCTACGAGCAGTACTTC.

The genes are TRBV5-1 and TRBJ1-4, with TRBD1 matching 7 bases. This CDR3 spans 15 amino acids. Germline V gives CDR1 SGHRS, CDR2 YFSETQ. Unmatched junction bases numbered 8, after V lost 4 bases and J lost 5 bases. CDR3 sequence reads: CASSQRGQVNEKLFF. CDR3 coding DNA: TGCGCCAGCAGCCAAAGAGGACAGGTCAATGAAAAACTGTTTTTT.